The T cell receptor (beta chain) described here comes from a study of T cells after posttransplantation cyclophosphamide. Data came from immunoSEQ multiplex PCR; TCRdb stores just in-frame clones and leaves some out. The sample contains about 25,000 clones, none of them singletons. The study, taken as a whole, reports: Skin or GI-infiltrating T cells shared few TRB sequences with blood. After PTCy, TRB diversity resembled that of CNI/methotrexate controls.

Busulfan-fludarabine conditioning, marrow transplant, and cyclophosphamide on days +3 and +4 were administered. This CDR3 is built from 14 residues. Germline assignment: CDR1 LNHDA and CDR2 SQIVND (reference sequence). There are many counts of this clone. What it binds is not known. The chain links TRBV19 to TRBJ2-5; D perhaps matches TRBD1 (6 bases). The end of the DNA is better explained by TRBJ2-7, so the J call may be wrong. The sequences come from PBMCs, collected after allogeneic stem cell transplant with posttransplant cyclophosphamide. This TCR was recovered from a male patient in his late teens or twenties who received an allogeneic stem cell transplant from a related donor, was CMV-positive, and had no GVHD. The graft donor may have contributed some T cells. The CDR3 sequence is CASSMESGAYEQYF. The CDR3 nucleotides read TGTGCCAGTAGTATGGAATCAGGGGCCTACGAGCAGTACTTC.